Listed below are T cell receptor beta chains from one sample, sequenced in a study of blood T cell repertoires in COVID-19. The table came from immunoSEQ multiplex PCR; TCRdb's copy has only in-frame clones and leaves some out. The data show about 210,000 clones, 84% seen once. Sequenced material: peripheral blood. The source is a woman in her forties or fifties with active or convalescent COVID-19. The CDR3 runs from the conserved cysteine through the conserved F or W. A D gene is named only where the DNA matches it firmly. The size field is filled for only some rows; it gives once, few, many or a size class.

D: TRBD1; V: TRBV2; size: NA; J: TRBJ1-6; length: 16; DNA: TGTGCCAGCAGTGAAGGCAGGGGGAACCGAAATTCACCCCTCCACTTT; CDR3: CASSEGRGNRNSPLHF
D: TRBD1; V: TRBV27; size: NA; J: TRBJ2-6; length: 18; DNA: TGTGCCAGCAGCGGCGGACAGGGGGCAGTGACTGGGGCCAACGTCCTGACTTTC; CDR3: CASSGGQGAVTGANVLTF
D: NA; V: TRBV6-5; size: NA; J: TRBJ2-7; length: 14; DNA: TGTGCCAGCAGGAGCCTTGGGAGCTCCTACGAGCAGTACTTC; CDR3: CASRSLGSSYEQYF
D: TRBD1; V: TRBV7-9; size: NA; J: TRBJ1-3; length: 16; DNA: TGTGCCAGCAGCCCTACGCCCCGGACAGGGGGAAACACCATATATTTT; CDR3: CASSPTPRTGGNTIYF
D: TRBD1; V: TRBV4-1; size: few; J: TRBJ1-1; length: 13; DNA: TGCGCCAGCAGTAGGGGGCCGAACACTGAAGCTTTCTTT; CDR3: CASSRGPNTEAFF
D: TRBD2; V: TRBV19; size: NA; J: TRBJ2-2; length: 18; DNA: TGTGCCAGTAGTATAGGCCCGGGACTAGCGAGTGGGACCGGGGAGCTGTTTTTT; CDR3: CASSIGPGLASGTGELFF
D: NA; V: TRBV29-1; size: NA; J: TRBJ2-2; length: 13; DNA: TGCAGCGTTAGCACCCCGGGCACCGGGGAGCTGTTTTTT; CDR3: CSVSTPGTGELFF
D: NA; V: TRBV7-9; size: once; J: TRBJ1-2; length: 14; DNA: TGTGCCAGCAGCTTAGGAGGGTTTGACTATGGCTACACCTTC; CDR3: CASSLGGFDYGYTF
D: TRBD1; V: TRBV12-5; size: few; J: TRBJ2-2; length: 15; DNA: TGTGCTAGTGGTTTGGAAGACAGGGCCACCGGGGAGCTGTTTTTT; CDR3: CASGLEDRATGELFF
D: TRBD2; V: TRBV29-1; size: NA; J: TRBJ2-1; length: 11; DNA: TGTCTTCGCGGGAGGAGGTATGAGCAGTTCTTC; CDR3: CLRGRRYEQFF
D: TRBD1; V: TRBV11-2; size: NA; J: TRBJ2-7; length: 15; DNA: TGTGCCAGCAGGTCGACAGGGGGCGGCTCCTACGAGCAGTACTTC; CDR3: CASRSTGGGSYEQYF
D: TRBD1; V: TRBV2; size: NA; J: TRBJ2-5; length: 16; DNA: TGTGCCAGCAGTGAACGGGCCTCGACAGGGCGAGGGACCCAGTACTTC; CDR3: CASSERASTGRGTQYF
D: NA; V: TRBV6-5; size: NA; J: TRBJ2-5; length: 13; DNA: TGTGCCAGCAGCTCGGACAGCATTGGGACCCAGTACTTC; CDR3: CASSSDSIGTQYF
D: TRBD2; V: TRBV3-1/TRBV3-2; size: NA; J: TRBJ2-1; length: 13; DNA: TGTGCCAGCAGCCAACTAGCGGGCTTCGAGCAGTTCTTC; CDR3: CASSQLAGFEQFF